The 27 T cell receptor beta chains below all came from one sample that was sequenced in a study of blood T cell repertoires in COVID-19. The assay was immunoSEQ multiplex PCR, and TCRdb's table has in-frame clones only and misses some. This table has about 180,000 clones, 88% appearing once. Sequenced material: PBMCs or T cells enriched from blood (not recorded which). These receptors were collected from a woman under 30 who had recovered from COVID-19.

The rearrangement links TRBV5-1 to TRBJ2-3; 7 bases map to TRBD2. The CDR3 length is 15 residues. Germline values: CDR1 SGHRS, CDR2 YFSETQ. After removal of 4 bases from V and 0 bases from J, the junction contained 5 bases not matched to a gene. The CDR3 DNA sequence: TGCGCCAGCAGCACCGAAGCGGGGAGCACAGATACGCAGTATTTT. Translated, it gives CASSTEAGSTDTQYF.

The chain carries TRBV28 and TRBJ2-2; 7 bases fit TRBD2. Germline-derived CDR1 and CDR2 are MDHEN and SYDVKM. The trim removed 7 bases at V and 1 base at J, leaving 12 bases unmatched. The CDR3 consists of 17 residues. Here the CDR3 DNA reads TGTGCCAGCAATCCTTCAGCTAGCGGATGGAACACCGGGGAGCTGTTTTTT. It specifies CASNPSASGWNTGELFF.

This clone was observed a handful of times. CDR3 region: CASSQQGAGNTIYF. The CDR3 coding sequence is TGTGCCAGCAGCCAACAGGGGGCTGGAAACACCATATATTTT. This rearrangement joins TRBV7-9 to TRBJ1-3, with 8 bases lining up with TRBD1. V trimming: 5 bases; J trimming: 2 bases; junction bases outside the gene matches: 2. From germline, CDR1 is SEHNR and CDR2 FQNEAQ (reference sequence). The CDR3 extends over 14 amino acids.

This clone has more than one count but fewer than ten. This rearrangement joins TRBV4-2 to TRBJ2-1; D gene uncertain. The CDR3 is made up of 14 amino acids. Germline V gene data show CDR1 as LGHNA and CDR2 as YNFKEQ. The V end lost 0 bases, the J end lost 8 bases, and 11 bases lay between the germline ends. The DNA of the CDR3 is TGTGCCAGCAGCCAAGAAGCTAGGTTCGATGAGCAGTTCTTC. Its protein is CASSQEARFDEQFF.

DNA of the CDR3: TGTGCCAGCAGCCCGCCCCCGGGACAGTCTTTCACAGATACGCAGTATTTT. Its protein is CASSPPPGQSFTDTQYF. The rearrangement links TRBV7-9 to TRBJ2-3; 7 bases agree with TRBD1. The junction had 13 bases not matched to a gene; V was cut back by 5 bases and J by 2 bases. Germline lookup yields CDR1 SEHNR and CDR2 FQNEAQ (reference sequence). The CDR3 runs to 17 residues.

This clone was picked up one time. The V gene is TRBV5-1, the J gene TRBJ1-4; a possible D gene is TRBD1 (6 bases). Germline values: CDR1 SGHRS, CDR2 YFSETQ. The CDR3 sequence is 13 residues long. Trimming shortened V by 3 bases and J by 14 bases, and 17 bases separated the two germline ends. CDR3 region: CASSSDRVEMLFF. For the CDR3, the DNA is TGCGCCAGCAGCTCGGACAGAGTAGAAATGCTGTTTTTT.

The chain couples TRBV21-1 to TRBJ1-2; TRBD1 is the table's D call and was not checked against the DNA. TRBV21-1 is shown as a pseudogene. The CDR3 has 16 residues. The CDR3 DNA reads as TGTGCCAGCAGCAAAGCGTGGACCTTAGGGGGCAATGGCTACACCTTC. Its translation is CASSKAWTLGGNGYTF.

The V and J genes are TRBV19 and TRBJ2-1; 9 bases align to TRBD2. Germline CDR1 LNHDA, CDR2 SQIVND (reference sequence). V lost 7 bases and J lost 7; bases outside the gene matches: 14. The CDR3 length is 16 residues. DNA of the CDR3: TGTGCCAGTACACAGGTTGGGCTAGCGGGATTGAATGAGCAGTTCTTC. As protein: CASTQVGLAGLNEQFF.

V is TRBV28 and J is TRBJ1-6, with unresolved D. Trimming cost V 8 bases and J 9 bases, with 11 bases left between them. The CDR3 sequence is 12 residues long. CDR1 MDHEN and CDR2 SYDVKM come from the germline V gene. DNA for the CDR3: TGTGCCAGCCGGTCCGCCGGTTCACCCCTCCACTTT. It codes for CASRSAGSPLHF.

This chain joins TRBV28 and TRBJ1-6; D is ambiguous. The CDR3 has 16 residues. Germline V gene sequence: CDR1 MDHEN, CDR2 SYDVKM. V was cut by 3 bases and J by 6 bases, with 15 bases left in between. CDR3 bases: TGTGCCAGCAGTTTTGCGGCCCTGTATCTTAATTCACCCCTCCACTTT. Its protein is CASSFAALYLNSPLHF.

This rearrangement joins TRBV19 to TRBJ2-2; a possible D gene is TRBD2 (6 bases). V lost 6 bases to trimming and J lost 3 bases, with 14 bases between them. In germline, CDR1 is LNHDA, CDR2 SQIVND (reference sequence). There are 15 residues in the CDR3. The CDR3 protein is CASRNPGLDTGELFF. In DNA, the CDR3 is TGTGCCAGTAGAAATCCGGGACTTGACACCGGGGAGCTGTTTTTT.

The V gene is TRBV3-1 (or the pseudogene TRBV3-2), the J gene TRBJ1-6; 8 nucleotides agree with TRBD1. The V and J ends lost 2 bases and 6 bases, in that order; junction bases with no gene match: 6. Per germline, CDR1 LGHDT and CDR2 YNNKEL (reference sequence). The CDR3 length is 16 residues. The CDR3, as DNA: TGTGCCAGCAGCCAATTCTTCGACAGGGGTAATTCACCCCTCCACTTT. It encodes CASSQFFDRGNSPLHF.

The chain uses TRBV5-1 and TRBJ2-7; D is unclear. This CDR3 comprises 14 residues. The germline CDR1 and CDR2 sequences are SGHRS and YFSETQ. Trimming removed 4 bases at V and 2 bases at J, with 13 bases between. The chain's CDR3 is CASSPPTPAYEQYF. CDR3 coding DNA: TGCGCCAGCAGCCCCCCGACACCCGCCTACGAGCAGTACTTC. The full variable domain, rest sourced from reference TRBV5-1 and TRBJ2-7, is KAGVTQTPRYLIKTRGQQVTLSCSPISGHRSVSWYQQTPGQGLQFLFEYFSETQRNKGNFPGRFSGRQFSNSRSEMNVSTLELGDSALYLCASSPPTPAYEQYFGPGTRLTVT.

V and J are TRBV3-1 (or the pseudogene TRBV3-2) and TRBJ2-3; TRBD2 might be the D (6 bases). The CDR3 length is 14 residues. V lost 1 base and J 9 bases, leaving 14 bases between the germline ends. Germline V gene lookup returns CDR1 LGHDT and CDR2 YNNKEL (reference sequence). The CDR3: CASSQGGGEETQYF. The DNA for the CDR3 is TGTGCCAGCAGCCAAGGGGGTGGGGAGGAGACGCAGTATTTT.

The chain joins TRBV5-1 to TRBJ2-6, with 10 bases identical to TRBD2. The ends lost 7 bases at V and 1 base at J; junction bases unmatched: 2. CDR1 SGHRS and CDR2 YFSETQ come from the germline V gene. This CDR3 comprises 15 residues. CDR3 sequence: CASATSGSGANVLTF. The CDR3, as DNA: TGCGCCAGCGCGACTAGCGGGTCTGGGGCCAACGTCCTGACTTTC.

V usage is TRBV6-5 and J usage is TRBJ2-1, with a tentative D call TRBD2 (7 bases). Germline CDR1 is MNHEY and CDR2 is SVGAGI. The CDR3 is made up of 14 amino acids. Trimming took 3 bases from V and 9 from J, leaving 15 bases between them. The CDR3 DNA reads TGTGCCAGCAGTTATAGGGGGGGGAATAGTGAGCAGTTCTTC. This codes for CASSYRGGNSEQFF.

The chain is built from TRBV25-1 and TRBJ1-3, with D maybe TRBD1 (6 bases). Germline V CDR1 and CDR2: MGHDK, SYGVNS. V lost 6 bases to trimming and J lost 1 base, with 10 bases between them. The CDR3 length is 14 residues. This chain's CDR3 is CASSEQGSGNTIYF. The CDR3 region has the DNA TGTGCCAGCAGCGAACAGGGATCTGGAAACACCATATATTTT.

The chain combines TRBV5-1 with TRBJ1-5; 7 nucleotides match TRBD1. Germline V gene lookup returns CDR1 SGHRS and CDR2 YFSETQ. Unmatched junction bases numbered 7, after V lost 1 base and J lost 9 bases. CDR3 size: 14 residues. As DNA, the CDR3 is TGCGCCAGCAGCTTGCTGGACAGGTTACGGCCCCAGCATTTT. Translating it yields CASSLLDRLRPQHF.

This clone was counted a few times. This chain joins TRBV5-1 and TRBJ1-5; TRBD1 aligns across 7 bases. This CDR3 is built from 15 residues. Germline V CDR1 and CDR2: SGHRS, YFSETQ. With V trimmed by 4 bases and J by 4 bases, 8 bases remained unmatched. The CDR3 is CASSPQGGANQPQHF. The CDR3 DNA reads TGCGCCAGCAGCCCCCAGGGGGGAGCTAATCAGCCCCAGCATTTT.

Here the CDR3 reads CASSLGRDSNSPLHF. As DNA, the CDR3 is TGTGCCAGCAGCTTAGGCCGGGACTCAAATTCACCCCTCCACTTT. The V gene is TRBV11-2, the J gene TRBJ1-6, with a weak D call TRBD1 (5 bases). The CDR3 spans 15 residues. The V end was cut by 1 base, the J end by 7 bases, with 11 bases between. From germline, CDR1 is SGHAT and CDR2 FQNNGV.

The chain uses TRBV27 and TRBJ2-5; perhaps TRBD2 as D (6 bases). This CDR3 comprises 13 residues. The germline V gene has CDR1 MNHEY and CDR2 SMNVEV (reference sequence). The ends were cut back, 5 bases at V and 2 bases at J, with 9 bases in the middle. CDR3 bases: TGTGCCAGCAGTCCGGGGAGGCAAGAGACCCAGTACTTC. Translated, it gives CASSPGRQETQYF.

The chain uses TRBV4-2 and TRBJ1-6; possible D gene TRBD1, 5 bases. Per the germline V gene, CDR1 is LGHNA and CDR2 is YNFKEQ. The CDR3 contains 14 residues. V dropped 7 bases and J dropped 2 bases, with 9 bases sitting between them. This CDR3 reads CASTLGAYNSPLHF. The CDR3 DNA sequence: TGTGCCAGCACCTTAGGGGCCTATAATTCACCCCTCCACTTT.

The chain recombines TRBV7-9 with TRBJ1-4, with D uncertain. Germline CDR1 is SEHNR and CDR2 is FQNEAQ (reference sequence). This CDR3 spans 14 amino acids. V was pared by 2 bases and J by 8 bases, with 12 bases between. The CDR3 sequence: CASSLSGGHEKLFF. The CDR3 nucleotides are TGTGCCAGCAGCTTAAGTGGCGGGCACGAAAAACTGTTTTTT.

The genes are TRBV4-2 and TRBJ2-2; 7 bases agree with TRBD1. Per the germline V gene, CDR1 is LGHNA and CDR2 is YNFKEQ. Unmatched junction bases numbered 3, after V lost 0 bases and J lost 5 bases. This CDR3 region has 15 residues. The CDR3 sequence: CASSQDGRGTGELFF. The CDR3 coding sequence is TGTGCCAGCAGCCAAGATGGCAGGGGGACCGGGGAGCTGTTTTTT.

The V call is TRBV4-1, the J call TRBJ1-6; D is uncertain. The CDR3 covers 15 residues. Looked up from germline, CDR1 is MGHRA and CDR2 is YSYEKL. V lost 1 base, J lost 6 bases, and 10 bases lay in between. In DNA, the CDR3 is TGCGCCAGCAGCCAAGCGAGGATGGGTAATTCACCCCTCCACTTT. It is translated as CASSQARMGNSPLHF.

This clone was seen just once. The rearrangement links TRBV7-2 to TRBJ2-7; D is possibly TRBD1 (6 bases). The CDR3 spans 14 residues. V gave up 0 bases and J gave up 2 bases, with 8 bases separating them. CDR1 and CDR2 (germline): SGHTA, FQGNSA. CDR3 region: CASSLAGATYEQYF. CDR3 bases: TGTGCCAGCAGCTTAGCGGGGGCCACCTACGAGCAGTACTTC.

This chain uses TRBV28 with TRBJ2-7; 8 positions match TRBD2. V shed 7 bases and J 3 bases; nucleotides not matched to a gene: 11. The V gene's germline CDR1 is MDHEN and CDR2 SYDVKM. The CDR3 loop spans 15 amino acids. The CDR3 is CASTQALAGFYEQYF. In nucleotides, the CDR3 is TGTGCCAGCACCCAGGCCCTAGCGGGTTTCTACGAGCAGTACTTC.